The 23 T cell receptor beta chains below all came from one sample that was sequenced in a study of blood T cells in healthy people across ages (dated by TCRdb to the mid-2010s). The library was made by 5' RACE. The sequencing machine was an Illumina HiSeq 2500. A second about 7 to 11 cycle PCR used a sample-barcoded 5' primer and a J-beta primer mix. TCRdb trimmed the raw reads at Q25, called clones with MiXCR and kept productive beta chains. Entries that share a CDR3 protein sequence are merged under the most common genes and DNA. This sample holds about 570,000 distinct CDR3 sequences; 25% to 30% were observed only once. Of the sample, less than 20% is held by the ten largest clones. The specimen was blood. These TCRs come from a woman in her seventies in good health.

The genes are TRBV12-3 or TRBV12-4 and TRBJ1-5; 7 bases fit TRBD1. This CDR3 region has 15 residues. The ends lost 0 bases at V and 6 bases at J; junction bases unmatched: 5. CDR3 nucleotides: TGTGCCAGCAGTTTAGCTACAGGGGTAACTCAGCCCCAGCATTTT. It translates to CASSLATGVTQPQHF.

This clonotype was recorded at least ten times. Germline and junction disagree at one end, which may indicate a read error. The chain joins TRBV5-1 to TRBJ2-5, with a weak D call TRBD1 (5 bases). From germline, CDR1 is SGHRS and CDR2 YFSETQ. The CDR3 spans 13 residues. CDR3 nucleotides: TGTGCCAGCAGTTTAGGAAGGGGTGAGACCCAGTACTTC. Translated, it gives CASSLGRGETQYF.

This clonotype was seen only a few times. V usage is TRBV29-1 and J usage is TRBJ2-1; 7 nucleotides line up with TRBD2. CDR1 SQVTM and CDR2 ANQGSEA come from the germline V gene. J was trimmed by 0 bases and V by 1 base; bases with no gene match: 9. CDR3 length: 17 amino acids. The CDR3 loop reads CSVEGIGGGLSYNEQFF. In DNA, the CDR3 is TGCAGCGTTGAAGGTATTGGCGGGGGACTCTCCTACAATGAGCAGTTCTTC.

This chain links TRBV20-1 with TRBJ1-1; 7 bases are a match to TRBD1. There are 15 residues in the CDR3. The V gene's germline CDR1 is DFQATT and CDR2 SNEGSKA (reference sequence). V was clipped by 0 bases and J by 1 base; unmatched bases: 5. CDR3 DNA: TGCAGTGCTAGAGATCCAAACAGGGGGAACACTGAAGCTTTCTTT. It specifies CSARDPNRGNTEAFF.

The rearrangement links TRBV7-6 to TRBJ2-7, with D unclear. Germline V gives CDR1 SGHVS, CDR2 FNYEAQ. The CDR3 is 13 residues long. The germline V and J ends were trimmed by 3 bases and 4 bases, with 10 bases remaining between them. CDR3 protein: CASSFGPEYEQYF. The CDR3, as DNA: TGTGCCAGCAGCTTCGGGCCGGAGTACGAGCAGTACTTC.

This clonotype has only a few counts. V usage is TRBV5-1 and J usage is TRBJ2-5, with unresolved D. The CDR3 has 13 residues. The V gene lost 2 bases and the J gene lost 2 bases, with 7 bases spanning the gap. The germline gives CDR1 SGHRS, CDR2 YFSETQ. The DNA for the CDR3 is TGCGCCAGCAGCTTTGCCCAGCAAGAGACCCAGTACTTC. Translation: CASSFAQQETQYF.

V gene TRBV15 combines with J gene TRBJ1-5; 10 bases match TRBD1. The CDR3 runs to 15 residues. V shed 1 base and J 7 bases; nucleotides not matched to a gene: 4. The V gene's germline CDR1 is LNHNV and CDR2 YYDKDF (reference sequence). Here the CDR3 reads CATSRGQGAEQPQHF. CDR3 DNA: TGTGCCACCAGCAGAGGACAGGGGGCAGAGCAGCCCCAGCATTTT.

V and J are TRBV29-1 and TRBJ1-2; D gene unclear. With 1 base removed from V and 1 base from J, the gap between germline ends came to 10 bases. CDR3 length equals 14 residues. Germline CDR1 reads SQVTM; CDR2 reads ANQGSEA. In DNA form, the CDR3 reads TGCAGCGTTGAAGGTCTGACACTTAACTATGGCTACACCTTC. Translating it yields CSVEGLTLNYGYTF.

This clonotype was seen a handful of times. This rearrangement joins TRBV6-2 or TRBV6-3 to TRBJ2-2; the D is unclear. Germline CDR1 is MNHEY and CDR2 is SVGEGT. With 4 bases removed from V and 2 bases from J, the gap between germline ends came to 23 bases. This CDR3 comprises 19 residues. The CDR3 DNA sequence: TGTGCCAGCAGTTCCGGACGACGGCGCTTTGTTCGAAACACCGGGGAGCTGTTTTTT. Amino acid sequence: CASSSGRRRFVRNTGELFF.

This clonotype was detected many times. The gene calls are TRBV6-4 and TRBJ2-1, with 7 bases identical to TRBD2. The V and J ends lost 8 bases and 0 bases, in that order; junction bases with no gene match: 7. CDR3 size: 15 residues. Germline V gives CDR1 MRHNA, CDR2 SNTAGT. CDR3 sequence: CASGHTGGSYNEQFF. The CDR3 nucleotides are TGTGCCAGCGGCCATACGGGGGGCTCCTACAATGAGCAGTTCTTC.

This CDR3 reads CASSQDLWSKETQYF. Written as DNA, the CDR3 is TGCGCCAGCAGCCAAGATCTATGGAGCAAAGAGACCCAGTACTTC. The V and J genes are TRBV4-3 and TRBJ2-5; no definite D call. The CDR3 runs 15 residues. Germline V gene lookup returns CDR1 LGHNA and CDR2 YSLEER. Deletions cut 0 bases from V and 3 bases from J, with 11 bases between.

This clonotype was detected only a few times. The chain uses TRBV20-1 and TRBJ2-3; perhaps TRBD2 as D (5 bases). This CDR3 has 15 residues. Germline CDR1 reads DFQATT; CDR2 reads SNEGSKA (reference sequence). V was pared by 7 bases and J by 1 base, with 18 bases between. CDR3 in amino acids: CSVLPRAYGTDTQYF. The DNA of the CDR3 is TGCAGTGTCCTCCCGAGGGCATATGGCACAGATACGCAGTATTTT.

This clonotype was counted a few times. V and J are TRBV4-3 and TRBJ2-5, with TRBD2 identical over 7 bases. The CDR3 has 16 amino acids. V lost 0 bases to trimming and J lost 1 base; unmatched junction nucleotides: 5. Germline lookup yields CDR1 LGHNA and CDR2 YSLEER. This CDR3 is CASSQDLGTTQETQYF. CDR3 DNA: TGCGCCAGCAGCCAAGATCTTGGGACTACCCAAGAGACCCAGTACTTC.

The CDR3 spells CASSVRQINNSPLHF. DNA of the CDR3: TGTGCCAGCAGCGTTCGACAGATAAATAATTCACCCCTCCACTTT. J is TRBJ1-6 and V is TRBV7-2; D may be TRBD1 (5 bases). The CDR3 spans 15 residues. Germline V gene data show CDR1 as SGHTA and CDR2 as FQGNSA. V was cut by 5 bases and J by 5 bases, with 13 bases left in between.

Note on this clonotype: At one boundary the junction diverges from the germline segment, which might be a read error. The chain uses TRBV4-3 and TRBJ1-2; 8 nucleotides agree with TRBD1. CDR1 is LGHNA, CDR2 YSLEER, per germline. The CDR3 runs to 15 residues. CDR3 sequence reads: CAGSPRDRPNYGYAF. CDR3 sequence (DNA): TGCGCCGGCAGCCCTAGGGACAGGCCTAACTACGGCTACGCCTTC.

This clonotype showed up just a few times. The chain uses TRBV4-2 and TRBJ1-2; a weak D match, TRBD1 (6 bases). CDR1 is LGHNA and CDR2 is YNFKEQ in the germline V gene. The V end lost 0 bases, the J end lost 7 bases, and 12 bases lay between the germline ends. The CDR3 is 14 residues long. The CDR3 region has the DNA TGTGCCAGCAGCCAAGATCGAACAGGGCTTGGCTACACCTTC. Its protein is CASSQDRTGLGYTF.

This clonotype has a handful of counts. The rearrangement links TRBV20-1 to TRBJ1-1; 7 nucleotides align to TRBD1. CDR3 size: 17 residues. Trimming removed 3 bases from V and 1 base from J; junction bases left unmatched: 14. CDR1 and CDR2 (germline): DFQATT, SNEGSKA (reference sequence). The CDR3 bases are TGCAGTGCTAGGCAGATTTTCCCAGGGGGTAGGAACACTGAAGCTTTCTTT. It codes for CSARQIFPGGRNTEAFF.

This clonotype was picked up a small number of times. The chain combines TRBV7-7 with TRBJ2-1; maybe TRBD1 (5 bases). The germline CDR1 and CDR2 sequences are SSHAT and FNYEAQ (reference sequence). Trimming took off 0 bases at V and 5 bases at J, with 8 bases between the two ends. This CDR3 is 14 amino acids long. The CDR3 loop reads CASSLAGHDNEQFF. The CDR3, as DNA: TGTGCCAGCAGCTTAGCGGGGCACGACAATGAGCAGTTCTTC.

This clonotype was found a few times. This chain joins TRBV2 and TRBJ2-7; 9 bases agree with TRBD1. The CDR3 is 13 residues long. CDR1 and CDR2 (germline): SNHLY, FYNNEI. V shed 11 bases and J 4 bases; nucleotides not matched to a gene: 9. This chain's CDR3 is CAGSGTGRYEQYF. DNA for the CDR3: TGTGCCGGTTCCGGGACAGGGAGGTACGAGCAGTACTTC.

For this clonotype: The junction departs from germline at one end; a sequencing error may be responsible. The chain recombines TRBV12-3 or TRBV12-4 with TRBJ2-3; 8 positions agree with TRBD2. The CDR3 length is 15 residues. The CDR3 DNA reads TGTGCCAGCAGTCCGGGGGGGCTGGGCACAGATGCGCAGTATTTT. It is translated as CASSPGGLGTDAQYF.

This chain connects TRBV7-2 to TRBJ2-4; 14 bases are a match to TRBD2. Germline CDR1 reads SGHTA; CDR2 reads FQGNSA. The CDR3 contains 18 residues. The V and J ends lost 2 bases and 6 bases, in that order; junction bases with no gene match: 9. This chain's CDR3 is CASSLRGTSGGQGNIQYF. The CDR3 nucleotides read TGTGCCAGCAGCTTAAGGGGGACTAGCGGGGGACAAGGAAACATTCAGTACTTC.

This rearrangement joins TRBV6-5 to TRBJ1-4; D is possibly TRBD1 (6 bases). The V end was cut by 4 bases, the J end by 8 bases, with 14 bases between. This CDR3 contains 14 residues. In germline, CDR1 is MNHEY, CDR2 SVGAGI. This chain's CDR3 is CASSFGQINEKLFF. The CDR3 coding sequence is TGTGCCAGCAGTTTCGGACAGATAAACGAAAAACTGTTTTTT.

Concerning this clonotype itself: No conserved phenylalanine or tryptophan is present at the end of the CDR3, so a read error is the likely explanation. The chain combines TRBV12-3 or TRBV12-4 with TRBJ1-1, with D uncertain. The CDR3 runs to 11 residues. V was pared by 2 bases and J by 8 bases, with 6 bases between. In DNA, the CDR3 is TGTGCCAGCAGTTTATCTGAGGAAGCTTTCTCT. Translating it yields CASSLSEEAFS.